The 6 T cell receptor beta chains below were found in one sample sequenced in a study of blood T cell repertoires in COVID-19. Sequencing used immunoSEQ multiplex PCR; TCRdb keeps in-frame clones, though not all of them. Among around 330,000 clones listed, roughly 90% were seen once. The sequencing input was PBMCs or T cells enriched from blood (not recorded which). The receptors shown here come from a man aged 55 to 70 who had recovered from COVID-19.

This CDR3 is CASSILAGFAETQYF. For the CDR3, the DNA is TGTGCCAGTAGTATTTTAGCGGGTTTTGCAGAGACCCAGTACTTC. V is TRBV19 and J is TRBJ2-5, with 7 positions matching TRBD2. CDR1 is LNHDA, CDR2 SQIVND, per germline (reference sequence). The CDR3 loop spans 15 amino acids. V gave up 3 bases and J gave up 4 bases; unmatched junction bases: 8.

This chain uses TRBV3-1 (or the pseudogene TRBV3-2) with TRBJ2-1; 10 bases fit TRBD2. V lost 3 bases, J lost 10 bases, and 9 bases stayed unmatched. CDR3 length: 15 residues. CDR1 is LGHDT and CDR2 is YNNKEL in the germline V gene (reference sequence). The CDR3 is CASSHTASGRHEQFF. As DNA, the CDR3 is TGTGCCAGCAGCCACACTGCTAGCGGGAGACACGAGCAGTTCTTC.

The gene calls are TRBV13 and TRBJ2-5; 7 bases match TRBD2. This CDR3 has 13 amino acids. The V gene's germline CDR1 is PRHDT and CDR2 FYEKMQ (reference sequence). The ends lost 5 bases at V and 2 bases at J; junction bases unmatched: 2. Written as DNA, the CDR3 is TGTGCCAGCAGCCCAGCGGGACAAGAGACCCAGTACTTC. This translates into CASSPAGQETQYF.

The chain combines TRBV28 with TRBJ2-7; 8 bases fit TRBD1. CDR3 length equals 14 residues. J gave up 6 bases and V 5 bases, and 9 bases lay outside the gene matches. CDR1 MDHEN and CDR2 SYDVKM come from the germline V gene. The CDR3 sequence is CASSPWTGRPEQYF. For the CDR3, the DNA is TGTGCCAGCAGTCCTTGGACAGGGCGACCCGAGCAGTACTTC. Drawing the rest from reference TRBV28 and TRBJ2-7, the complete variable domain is DVKVTQSSRYLVKRTGEKVFLECVQDMDHENMFWYRQDPGLGLRLIYFSYDVKMKEKGDIPEGYSVSREKKERFSLILESASTNQTSMYLCASSPWTGRPEQYFGPGTRLTVT.

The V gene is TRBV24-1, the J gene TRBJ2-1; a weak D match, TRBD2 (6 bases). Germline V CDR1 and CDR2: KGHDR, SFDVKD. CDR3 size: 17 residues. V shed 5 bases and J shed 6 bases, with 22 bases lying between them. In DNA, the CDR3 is TGTGCCACCAGTGTCCTGACCGGGACTCCGGAGGGCAATGAGCAGTTCTTC. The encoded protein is CATSVLTGTPEGNEQFF.

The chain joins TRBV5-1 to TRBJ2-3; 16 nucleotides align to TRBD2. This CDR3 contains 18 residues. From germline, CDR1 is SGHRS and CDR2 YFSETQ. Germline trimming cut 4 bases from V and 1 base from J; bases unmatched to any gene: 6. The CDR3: CASSPGTSGRVGTDTQYF. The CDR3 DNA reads TGCGCCAGCAGCCCGGGGACTAGCGGGAGGGTCGGCACAGATACGCAGTATTTT.